These 21 T cell receptor beta chains were all obtained from the same sample, sequenced in a study of long-term antiretroviral therapy in people with HIV. Survey-level immunoSEQ v3.0 assays were run. TCRdb keeps only in-frame clones here, not all; method: immunoSEQ multiplex PCR. This table holds approximately 13,000 clones, roughly 80% found once. This specimen was unsorted PBMCs, taken 1.8 years before starting antiretroviral therapy. The origin of the receptors is a woman in her thirties or forties with HIV.

The chain joins TRBV5-6 to TRBJ2-3, with 10 bases fitting TRBD1. The CDR3 spans 15 residues. The junction had 3 bases not matched to a gene; V was cut back by 1 base and J by 4 bases. The germline CDR1 and CDR2 sequences are SGHDT and YYEEEE. The CDR3 DNA is TGTGCCAGCAGCTTGAGGACAGGGGGAGCAGATACGCAGTATTTT. Translating it yields CASSLRTGGADTQYF.

This chain joins TRBV28 and TRBJ1-2, with D unresolved. Germline V gene data show CDR1 as MDHEN and CDR2 as SYDVKM. CDR3 length equals 13 residues. V was pared by 2 bases and J by 5 bases, with 9 bases between. In DNA, the CDR3 is TGTGCCAGCAGTTTAGGAGGGATGTATGGCTACACCTTC. This sequence encodes CASSLGGMYGYTF.

The V call is TRBV7-2, the J call TRBJ2-1, with D possibly being TRBD1 or TRBD2 (5 bases each). From germline, CDR1 is SGHTA and CDR2 FQGNSA. CDR3 length: 15 amino acids. Between the trimmed V and J ends, which lost 0 bases and 5 bases, there was a span of 11 bases. The CDR3 DNA reads TGTGCCAGCAGCTTAGCGAGTTGGGGGAACAATGAGCAGTTCTTC. The encoded protein is CASSLASWGNNEQFF.

This clone occurred once. The chain combines TRBV6-1 with TRBJ1-1, with 8 bases lining up with TRBD1. This CDR3 has 15 amino acids. The V gene end was trimmed by 6 bases and the J gene end by 4 bases; junction bases not matched to a gene: 10. Germline lookup yields CDR1 MNHNS and CDR2 SASEGT. The chain's CDR3 is CASRLGQGESTEAFF. CDR3 nucleotides: TGTGCCAGCAGGCTCGGACAGGGTGAGAGCACTGAAGCTTTCTTT.

The rearrangement joins TRBV4-1 to TRBJ1-5; no clear D. Germline CDR1 reads MGHRA; CDR2 reads YSYEKL. CDR3 length: 14 residues. Trimming took 0 bases from V and 4 from J, leaving 7 bases between them. The CDR3: CASSQENTNQPQHF. CDR3 DNA sequence: TGCGCCAGCAGCCAAGAAAACACGAATCAGCCCCAGCATTTT.

The chain carries TRBV2 and TRBJ2-3, with D perhaps TRBD2 (6 bases). This CDR3 has 16 amino acids. Germline V gene data show CDR1 as SNHLY and CDR2 as FYNNEI. Trimming left V 5 bases short and J 2 bases short, with 17 bases between. CDR3 amino acids: CASSRSGIPLTDTQYF. In DNA form, the CDR3 reads TGTGCCAGCAGTCGTAGCGGAATTCCCCTCACAGATACGCAGTATTTT.

This clone has only a few counts. This chain uses TRBV7-2 with TRBJ2-1; D unresolved. This CDR3 has 14 amino acids. The V end was cut by 3 bases, the J end by 4 bases, with 10 bases between. The V gene's germline CDR1 is SGHTA and CDR2 FQGNSA. The CDR3 DNA is TGTGCCAGCAGCTTCTCTGAGATTTACAATGAGCAGTTCTTC. This gives the protein CASSFSEIYNEQFF.

The chain joins TRBV5-1 to TRBJ2-7; 12 bases align to TRBD2. Looked up from germline, CDR1 is SGHRS and CDR2 is YFSETQ. The CDR3 has 15 residues. V lost 6 bases and J lost 5; bases outside the gene matches: 9. CDR3 in DNA: TGCGCCAGCACCGTGACTAGCGGGAGTGTCCACGAGCAGTACTTC. This gives the protein CASTVTSGSVHEQYF.

The CDR3 protein is CASSQGVRAVETQYF. DNA of the CDR3: TGTGCCAGTAGCCAGGGTGTAAGGGCGGTGGAGACCCAGTACTTC. This rearrangement joins TRBV19 to TRBJ2-5, with D maybe TRBD1 (5 bases). CDR1 and CDR2 from the germline V gene are LNHDA and SQIVND (reference sequence). The CDR3 contains 15 residues. Trimming removed 6 bases at V and 5 bases at J, with 19 bases between. Full variable domain (rest looked up from reference TRBV19 and TRBJ2-5): DGGITQSPKYLFRKEGQNVTLSCEQNLNHDAMYWYRQDPGQGLRLIYYSQIVNDFQKGDIAEGYSVSREKKESFPLTVTSAQKNPTAFYLCASSQGVRAVETQYFGPGTRLLVL.

This clone came up once. The chain couples TRBV18 to TRBJ1-2; a possible D gene is TRBD1 (5 bases). Germline CDR1 is KGHSH and CDR2 is LQKENI. The V gene lost 5 bases and the J gene lost 0 bases, with 10 bases spanning the gap. The CDR3 runs to 14 residues. DNA for the CDR3: TGTGCCAGCTCAGGCCAGGGAGCTAACTATGGCTACACCTTC. Amino acids: CASSGQGANYGYTF.

The chain is built from TRBV7-2 and TRBJ1-2, with 7 bases matching TRBD1. Germline CDR1 is SGHTA and CDR2 is FQGNSA. The V segment lost 3 bases and the J segment 0 bases; nucleotides outside the gene matches: 4. The CDR3 consists of 15 residues. The CDR3 is CASSFYDRANYGYTF. DNA for the CDR3: TGTGCCAGCAGCTTCTACGACAGGGCTAACTATGGCTACACCTTC.

The chain recombines TRBV6-6 with TRBJ2-7; D perhaps matches TRBD2 (5 bases). The CDR3 is 14 amino acids. V was cut by 3 bases and J by 3 bases, with 12 bases left in between. Germline V gene lookup returns CDR1 MNHNY and CDR2 SVGAGI (reference sequence). The CDR3 sequence: CASSYTQRSYEQYF. CDR3 nucleotide sequence: TGTGCCAGCAGTTATACCCAGCGGAGCTACGAGCAGTACTTC.

CDR3 region: CASSRRGIDEKLFF. CDR3 coding DNA: TGTGCCAGCTCCCGTCGAGGCATCGACGAAAAACTGTTTTTT. The chain employs TRBV18 and TRBJ1-4, with D hard to call. Germline CDR1 is KGHSH and CDR2 is LQKENI. CDR3 size: 14 residues. With 6 bases removed from V and 8 bases from J, the gap between germline ends came to 16 bases.

In its sample, this clone was seen once. The chain joins TRBV6-1 to TRBJ2-7, with 7 positions matching TRBD1. After removal of 10 bases from V and 0 bases from J, the junction contained 9 bases not matched to a gene. The CDR3 runs to 14 residues. CDR1 MNHNS and CDR2 SASEGT come from the germline V gene. The CDR3 DNA reads TGTGCCATCAGCCGGGACAGAATCTCCTACGAGCAGTACTTC. It codes for CAISRDRISYEQYF.

V usage is TRBV28 and J usage is TRBJ2-7, with D perhaps matching TRBD1 (5 bases). Trimming cost V 1 base and J 1 base, with 8 bases left between them. The CDR3 is 14 residues long. CDR1 and CDR2 (germline): MDHEN, SYDVKM. CDR3 amino acids: CASSLFQGSYEQYF. The CDR3 DNA follows: TGTGCCAGCAGTTTATTCCAGGGATCCTACGAGCAGTACTTC. The full variable domain, with the rest looked up from reference TRBV28 and TRBJ2-7, is DVKVTQSSRYLVKRTGEKVFLECVQDMDHENMFWYRQDPGLGLRLIYFSYDVKMKEKGDIPEGYSVSREKKERFSLILESASTNQTSMYLCASSLFQGSYEQYFGPGTRLTVT.

The V gene is TRBV30, the J gene TRBJ2-3; the match to TRBD2 covers 8 bases. This CDR3 has 17 amino acids. In germline, CDR1 is GTSNPN, CDR2 SVGIG (reference sequence). V lost 0 bases, J lost 2 bases, and 10 bases stayed unmatched. CDR3 coding DNA: TGTGCCTGGAGTGTTGCCGCAATAGCGGGAACCACAGATACGCAGTATTTT. Amino acids: CAWSVAAIAGTTDTQYF.

The chain combines TRBV7-9 with TRBJ2-3; TRBD2 agrees at 9 bases. V trimming: 0 bases; J trimming: 4 bases; junction bases outside the gene matches: 2. The CDR3 covers 15 residues. Germline CDR1 is SEHNR and CDR2 is FQNEAQ (reference sequence). CDR3 residues: CASSLASGSADTQYF. The CDR3 bases are TGTGCCAGCAGCTTAGCTAGCGGGAGCGCAGATACGCAGTATTTT. Full variable domain (rest looked up from reference TRBV7-9 and TRBJ2-3): DTGVSQNPRHKITKRGQNVTFRCDPISEHNRLYWYRQTLGQGPEFLTYFQNEAQLEKSRLLSDRFSAERPKGSFSTLEIQRTEQGDSAMYLCASSLASGSADTQYFGPGTRLTVL.

This clone is labeled as medium-sized. This chain links TRBV11-2 with TRBJ2-3; 7 bases align to TRBD2. Trimming took 5 bases from V and 3 from J; bases not matched to a gene: 11. CDR3 size: 16 residues. Germline-derived CDR1 and CDR2 are SGHAT and FQNNGV. The CDR3 DNA follows: TGTGCCAGCAGCGGGTCAGATCTGGGAGGGACAGATACGCAGTATTTT. It encodes CASSGSDLGGTDTQYF.

The V call is TRBV7-2, the J call TRBJ2-2; D remains unclear. Germline V gene data show CDR1 as SGHTA and CDR2 as FQGNSA. Between the trimmed V and J ends, which lost 3 bases and 7 bases, there was a span of 15 bases. This CDR3 spans 15 amino acids. In DNA form, the CDR3 reads TGTGCCAGCAGCTTCTTCCAGGATGGTAACGGGGAGCTGTTTTTT. Translating gives CASSFFQDGNGELFF.

J is TRBJ1-2 and V is TRBV5-6, with a possible D match to TRBD1 (5 bases). There are 13 residues in the CDR3. Germline values: CDR1 SGHDT, CDR2 YYEEEE. The V end lost 2 bases, the J end lost 5 bases, and 10 bases lay between the germline ends. The CDR3 DNA is TGTGCCAGCAGCTTCGCCGGGGGTTATGGCTACACCTTC. It encodes CASSFAGGYGYTF.

The gene calls are TRBV7-9 and TRBJ2-7, with unresolved D. This CDR3 is 12 amino acids long. The germline V gene encodes CDR1 SEHNR and CDR2 FQNEAQ (reference sequence). V lost 6 bases and J 4 bases, leaving 10 bases between the germline ends. The CDR3 here is CASSFNPYEQYF. In DNA form, the CDR3 reads TGTGCCAGCAGTTTTAACCCTTACGAGCAGTACTTC. Full variable domain (remainder filled in from reference TRBV7-9 and TRBJ2-7): DTGVSQNPRHKITKRGQNVTFRCDPISEHNRLYWYRQTLGQGPEFLTYFQNEAQLEKSRLLSDRFSAERPKGSFSTLEIQRTEQGDSAMYLCASSFNPYEQYFGPGTRLTVT.